This T cell receptor beta chain was identified during a study of chemoradiotherapy in HPV16-positive cancers. Trimming removed 0 bases from V and 2 bases from J, with 11 bases in between. There are 16 residues in the CDR3. Germline V lookup: CDR1 LGHNA, CDR2 YSLEER. Clones were sequenced by immunoSEQ multiplex PCR, and TCRdb holds only the in-frame ones, with some missing. Seen here are some 3,100 clones, about 89% observed once, and the top ten hold approximately 3.5%. The sequence derives from a human donor with HPV-associated anogenital cancer. The sample consisted of tumor tissue, taken from a patient who underwent chemoradiotherapy. The chain uses TRBV4-3 and TRBJ1-5, with a tentative D call TRBD1 (5 bases). DNA of the CDR3: TGCGCCAGCAGCCAAGATTTACGGGGGGGCAATCAGCCCCAGCATTTT. Encoded protein: CASSQDLRGGNQPQHF.